A single sample gave rise to the 22 T cell receptor beta chains below, sequenced in a study of blood T cell repertoires in COVID-19. Data came from immunoSEQ multiplex PCR; TCRdb stores just in-frame clones and leaves some out. The table shows tens of thousands of clones, with approximately 86% occurring only once. The material sequenced was peripheral blood. The receptors shown here come from a man between 65 and 85 years old with acute or convalescent COVID-19.

The chain has TRBV10-2 and TRBJ2-1, with D maybe TRBD2 (6 bases). From germline, CDR1 is WSHSY and CDR2 SAAADI. V lost 6 bases and J lost 1, with 7 bases in between. The length of the CDR3 is 13 residues. The CDR3: CASRAGSYNEQFF. The CDR3 DNA follows: TGCGCCAGCAGGGCGGGGTCCTACAATGAGCAGTTCTTC.

The chain couples TRBV4-1 to TRBJ1-1, with 7 positions matching TRBD1. Germline V CDR1 and CDR2: MGHRA, YSYEKL. Losses at the gene ends were 4 bases for V and 6 bases for J; bases not matched to a gene: 5. CDR3 length: 13 residues. Here the CDR3 reads CASSREDRSEAFF. CDR3 nucleotide sequence: TGCGCCAGCAGCCGAGAGGACAGGTCTGAAGCTTTCTTT.

The chain uses TRBV5-4 and TRBJ2-5; 7 bases fit TRBD1. The CDR3 is made up of 13 amino acids. Germline CDR1 is SGHNT and CDR2 is YYREEE (reference sequence). Losses at the gene ends were 0 bases for V and 5 bases for J; bases not matched to a gene: 1. The CDR3 is CASSLDRGETQYF. The CDR3 DNA is TGTGCCAGCAGCTTGGACAGGGGTGAGACCCAGTACTTC. Combining the CDR3 with reference TRBV5-4 and TRBJ2-5 gives the whole variable domain ETGVTQSPTHLIKTRGQQVTLRCSSQSGHNTVSWYQQALGQGPQFIFQYYREEENGRGNFPPRFSGLQFPNYSSELNVNALELDDSALYLCASSLDRGETQYFGPGTRLLVL.

V gene TRBV18 combines with J gene TRBJ2-6; TRBD2 might be the D (6 bases). Germline CDR1 and CDR2: KGHSH and LQKENI. The V and J ends lost 9 bases and 0 bases respectively, with 18 bases between them. The CDR3 has 17 residues. CDR3: CASSSGTPSSGANVLTF. CDR3 bases: TGTGCCAGTTCCTCCGGGACTCCGAGCTCTGGGGCCAACGTCCTGACTTTC.

This chain uses TRBV28 with TRBJ1-2; the D gene is possibly TRBD1 (5 bases). The CDR3 sequence is 17 residues long. CDR1 is MDHEN, CDR2 SYDVKM, per germline. V was clipped by 2 bases and J by 1 base, with 17 bases between them. In DNA, the CDR3 is TGTGCCAGCAGTTTACCCGGGGGACCCGGCCTTAACTATGGCTACACCTTC. Amino acids: CASSLPGGPGLNYGYTF.

The rearrangement joins TRBV3-1 (or the pseudogene TRBV3-2) to TRBJ2-3; D perhaps matches TRBD2 (7 bases). CDR3 size: 19 residues. Trimming pared 2 bases from V and 2 bases from J, leaving 23 bases between. Germline values: CDR1 LGHDT, CDR2 YNNKEL (reference sequence). In DNA form, the CDR3 reads TGTGCCAGCAGCCAACCCATGGGTGGGCGGGGGCCCTCCACAGATACGCAGTATTTT. Encoded protein: CASSQPMGGRGPSTDTQYF.

This clone was seen just once. The chain joins TRBV11-3 to TRBJ2-1, with 11 bases aligning to TRBD2. There are 18 residues in the CDR3. The V and J ends lost 2 bases and 8 bases, in that order; junction bases with no gene match: 14. Per germline, CDR1 SGHNT and CDR2 YENEEA. CDR3: CASSLRVSGGDPTDEQFF. CDR3 coding DNA: TGTGCCAGCAGCTTAAGGGTTAGCGGGGGGGACCCCACGGATGAGCAGTTCTTC.

The rearrangement uses TRBV14 and TRBJ1-1; D not certain. The CDR3 covers 14 residues. Deletions cut 1 base from V and 1 base from J, with 7 bases between. The germline V gene encodes CDR1 SGHDN and CDR2 FVKESK. The chain's CDR3 is CASSQVSGNTEAFF. The CDR3 DNA reads TGTGCCAGCAGCCAAGTGTCCGGGAACACTGAAGCTTTCTTT.

V and J are TRBV12-5 and TRBJ2-1; 7 nucleotides align to TRBD1. The CDR3 is 15 residues long. Per the germline V gene, CDR1 is LGHNT and CDR2 is FRNRAP. Unmatched junction bases numbered 7, after V lost 1 base and J lost 7 bases. The CDR3 bases are TGTGCTAGTGGTTTGGGAGGGGGCCAAGTGAATGAGCAGTTCTTC. Translation: CASGLGGGQVNEQFF.

V gene TRBV11-2 combines with J gene TRBJ2-5, with D unresolved. CDR1 is SGHAT and CDR2 is FQNNGV in the germline V gene. V shed 5 bases and J shed 4 bases, with 8 bases lying between them. This CDR3 contains 12 residues. DNA for the CDR3: TGTGCCAGCAGCCCCCCGCGAGAGACCCAGTACTTC. It specifies CASSPPRETQYF.

This rearrangement joins TRBV20-1 to TRBJ2-5; D gene unclear. Between the trimmed V and J ends, which lost 1 base and 5 bases, there was a span of 5 bases. CDR3 length: 11 residues. CDR1 is DFQATT, CDR2 SNEGSKA, per germline (reference sequence). The CDR3 here is CSARARETQYF. The CDR3 DNA is TGCAGTGCTAGAGCCCGGGAGACCCAGTACTTC.

In this sample, this clone turned up once. CDR3 sequence (DNA): TGTGCCATCAGTGAGGGGAGCCCACGTACCTATGGCTACACCTTC. Protein sequence: CAISEGSPRTYGYTF. The chain is built from TRBV10-3 and TRBJ1-2; D uncertain. This CDR3 is 15 amino acids long. The V and J ends lost 2 bases and 4 bases respectively, with 14 bases between them. Germline assignment: CDR1 ENHRY and CDR2 SYGVKD.

The J gene is TRBJ2-2, the V gene TRBV9, with 14 bases aligning to TRBD2. CDR3 length equals 16 residues. Losses at the gene ends were 4 bases for V and 7 bases for J; bases not matched to a gene: 6. In germline, CDR1 is SGDLS, CDR2 YYNGEE. CDR3 in DNA: TGTGCCAGCAGCCCGACTAGCGGGGGGGTTATCGGGGAGCTGTTTTTT. Translated, it gives CASSPTSGGVIGELFF.

The chain has TRBV27 and TRBJ1-5, with a possible D match to TRBD1 (6 bases). V shed 3 bases and J shed 2 bases, with 14 bases lying between them. Germline CDR1 is MNHEY and CDR2 is SMNVEV (reference sequence). The CDR3 is 16 amino acids. The CDR3 region is CASSFGGARGNQPQHF. CDR3 DNA: TGTGCCAGCAGTTTCGGGGGGGCGCGCGGCAATCAGCCCCAGCATTTT.

This sequence joins TRBV6-5 and TRBJ2-1; the D gene is possibly TRBD2 (5 bases). Trimming stripped 6 bases from V and 4 bases from J, with 7 bases between. The CDR3 totals 12 residues. Germline V gives CDR1 MNHEY, CDR2 SVGAGI. The CDR3 spells CASSRDYNEQFF. DNA for the CDR3: TGTGCCAGCAGCCGGGATTACAATGAGCAGTTCTTC.

The genes are TRBV7-2 and TRBJ2-3; 13 bases map to TRBD2. CDR1 is SGHTA and CDR2 is FQGNSA in the germline V gene. Trimming at V came to 3 bases and at J to 6 bases, leaving 9 bases not matched to a gene. The CDR3 is 17 amino acids. Here the CDR3 DNA reads TGTGCCAGCAGCTTCCTTACTAGCGGGGGGGCCTATGATACGCAGTATTTT. Protein sequence: CASSFLTSGGAYDTQYF.

The V and J genes are TRBV6-5 and TRBJ2-3; 11 nucleotides align to TRBD2. Germline CDR1 reads MNHEY; CDR2 reads SVGAGI. V lost 0 bases to trimming and J lost 10 bases; unmatched junction nucleotides: 3. There are 14 residues in the CDR3. CDR3 coding DNA: TGTGCCAGCAGTTACTCGTATAGCGGGGGGGCGCAGTATTTT. Its protein product is CASSYSYSGGAQYF.

The chain combines TRBV15 with TRBJ1-4; 9 bases are a match to TRBD1. This CDR3 contains 14 residues. The trim removed 1 base at V and 8 bases at J, leaving 2 bases unmatched. Germline-derived CDR1 and CDR2 are LNHNV and YYDKDF (reference sequence). CDR3 residues: CATSRGQGGEKLFF. The CDR3 DNA follows: TGTGCCACCAGCAGAGGACAGGGGGGGGAAAAACTGTTTTTT.

The table lists this clone with a few counts. The gene calls are TRBV4-1 and TRBJ1-4; D not certain. The CDR3 totals 16 residues. Germline V gene data show CDR1 as MGHRA and CDR2 as YSYEKL. V was pared by 0 bases and J by 6 bases, with 14 bases between. The CDR3 DNA is TGCGCCAGCAGCCAAGATCACCAGGCTAATTATGAAAAACTGTTTTTT. Translation: CASSQDHQANYEKLFF.

This chain's CDR3 is CASSILTGHTEAFF. The CDR3 DNA is TGTGCCAGTAGCATCCTAACAGGACACACTGAAGCTTTCTTT. V is TRBV19 and J is TRBJ1-1, with D tentatively TRBD1 (5 bases). Germline CDR1 reads LNHDA; CDR2 reads SQIVND (reference sequence). This CDR3 contains 14 residues. Trimming took off 6 bases at V and 3 bases at J, with 14 bases between the two ends.

The V call is TRBV9, the J call TRBJ1-2, with 8 nucleotides matching TRBD1. Germline lookup yields CDR1 SGDLS and CDR2 YYNGEE. The V and J ends lost 0 bases and 4 bases, in that order; junction bases with no gene match: 8. CDR3 size: 16 residues. The CDR3, as DNA: TGTGCCAGCAGCGTAGGCCCAGGGGGCCCCTCCTATGGCTACACCTTC. Its translation is CASSVGPGGPSYGYTF.

The J gene is TRBJ1-1, the V gene TRBV6-6; D is perhaps TRBD1 (6 bases). V shed 5 bases and J shed 7 bases, with 14 bases lying between them. Germline V gives CDR1 MNHNY, CDR2 SVGAGI (reference sequence). The CDR3 loop spans 13 amino acids. Written as DNA, the CDR3 is TGTGCCAGCAGTGCCTCTGACAGGATTGAAGCTTTCTTT. It is translated as CASSASDRIEAFF.